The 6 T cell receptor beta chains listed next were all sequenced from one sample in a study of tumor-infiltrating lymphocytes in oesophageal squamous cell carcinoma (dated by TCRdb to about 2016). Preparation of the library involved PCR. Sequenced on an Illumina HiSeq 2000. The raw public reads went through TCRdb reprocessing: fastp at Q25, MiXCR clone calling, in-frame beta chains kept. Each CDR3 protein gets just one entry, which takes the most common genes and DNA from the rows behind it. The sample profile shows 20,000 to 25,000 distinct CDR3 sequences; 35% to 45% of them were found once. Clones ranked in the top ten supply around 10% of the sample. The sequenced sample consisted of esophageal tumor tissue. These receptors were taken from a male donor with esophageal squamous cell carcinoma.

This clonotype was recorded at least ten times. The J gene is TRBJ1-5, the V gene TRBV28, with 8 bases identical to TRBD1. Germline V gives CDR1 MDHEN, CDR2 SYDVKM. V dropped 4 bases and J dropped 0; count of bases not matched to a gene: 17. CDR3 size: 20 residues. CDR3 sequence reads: CASSSPPRTGSYGSNQPQHF. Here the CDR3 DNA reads TGTGCCAGCAGTTCGCCTCCTCGGACAGGGAGCTACGGTAGCAATCAGCCCCAGCATTTT. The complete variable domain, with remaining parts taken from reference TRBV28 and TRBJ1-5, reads DVKVTQSSRYLVKRTGEKVFLECVQDMDHENMFWYRQDPGLGLRLIYFSYDVKMKEKGDIPEGYSVSREKKERFSLILESASTNQTSMYLCASSSPPRTGSYGSNQPQHFGDGTRLSIL.

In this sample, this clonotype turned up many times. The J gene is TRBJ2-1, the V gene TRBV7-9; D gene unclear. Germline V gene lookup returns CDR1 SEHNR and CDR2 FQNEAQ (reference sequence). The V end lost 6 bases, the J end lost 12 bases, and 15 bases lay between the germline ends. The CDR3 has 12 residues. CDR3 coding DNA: TGTGCCAGCAGGCCTACATCGAAAGGGCAGTTCTTC. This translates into CASRPTSKGQFF. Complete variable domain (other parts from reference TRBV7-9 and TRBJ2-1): DTGVSQNPRHKITKRGQNVTFRCDPISEHNRLYWYRQTLGQGPEFLTYFQNEAQLEKSRLLSDRFSAERPKGSFSTLEIQRTEQGDSAMYLCASRPTSKGQFFGPGTRLTVL.

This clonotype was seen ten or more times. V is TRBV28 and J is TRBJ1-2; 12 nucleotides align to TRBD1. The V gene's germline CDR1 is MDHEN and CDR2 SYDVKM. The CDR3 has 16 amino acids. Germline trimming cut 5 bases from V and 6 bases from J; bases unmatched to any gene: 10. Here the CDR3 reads CASSGREGQGANGYTF. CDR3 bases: TGTGCCAGCAGTGGGCGAGAGGGACAGGGGGCGAATGGCTACACCTTC.

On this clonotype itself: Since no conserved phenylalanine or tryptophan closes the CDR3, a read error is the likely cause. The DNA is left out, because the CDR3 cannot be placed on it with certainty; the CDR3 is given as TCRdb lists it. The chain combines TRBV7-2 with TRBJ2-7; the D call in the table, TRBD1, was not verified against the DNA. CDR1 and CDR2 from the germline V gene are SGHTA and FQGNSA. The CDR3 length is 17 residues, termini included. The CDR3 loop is CASSLRDRKEGGYTFGS.

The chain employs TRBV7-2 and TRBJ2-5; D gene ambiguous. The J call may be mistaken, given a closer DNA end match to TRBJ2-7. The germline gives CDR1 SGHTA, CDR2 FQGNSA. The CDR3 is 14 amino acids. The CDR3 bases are TGTGCCAGCAGCCCCGAGGACGAGGCCTACGAGCAGTACTTC. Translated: CASSPEDEAYEQYF.

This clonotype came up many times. CDR3 region: CASRKSWNSYEQYF. The CDR3 DNA reads as TGTGCCAGCAGAAAGTCTTGGAACTCCTACGAGCAGTACTTC. The V gene is TRBV6-1, the J gene TRBJ2-7; no definite D call. There are 14 residues in the CDR3. The V end was cut by 6 bases, the J end by 0 bases, with 12 bases between. Looked up from germline, CDR1 is MNHNS and CDR2 is SASEGT.